The 23 T cell receptor beta chains given below trace back to one sample, sequenced in a study of Ad26.COV2.S vaccination and SARS-CoV-2 variants. Noted treatment: 19 received Ad26.COV2.S at low or high dose, single or two shots; about 5 received placebo; per-sample allocation not given. On day 63 after the first injection, vaccine and placebo recipients gave samples. Measured with immunoSEQ multiplex PCR; TCRdb has only the in-frame clones, and not every one. The table has some 290,000 clones, about 86% seen once. The material sequenced was peripheral blood, taken in a trial of Ad26.COV2.S vaccine versus placebo. Source of these receptors: a person between 18 and 60 years old who received the Ad26.COV2.S COVID-19 vaccine or a placebo.

The rearrangement joins TRBV5-1 to TRBJ1-4, with D possibly matching TRBD1 (5 bases). Germline V gene sequence: CDR1 SGHRS, CDR2 YFSETQ. The ends were cut back, 4 bases at V and 6 bases at J, with 13 bases in the middle. This CDR3 is built from 14 residues. In DNA form, the CDR3 reads TGCGCCAGCAGCCTGACAGTCAGGGATGAAAAACTGTTTTTT. It yields the protein CASSLTVRDEKLFF.

This clone has only a few counts. This chain connects TRBV5-1 to TRBJ1-1, with 9 nucleotides matching TRBD1. Germline-derived CDR1 and CDR2 are SGHRS and YFSETQ. The CDR3 covers 14 residues. The V segment lost 4 bases and the J segment 4 bases; nucleotides outside the gene matches: 5. CDR3 sequence (DNA): TGCGCCAGCAGCGCCCAGACAGGGGGCACTGAAGCTTTCTTT. It translates to CASSAQTGGTEAFF.

The chain couples TRBV6-2 or TRBV6-3 to TRBJ1-2; 10 bases are a match to TRBD1. The CDR3 sequence is 19 residues long. The V segment lost 5 bases and the J segment 5 bases; nucleotides outside the gene matches: 20. In germline, CDR1 is MNHEY, CDR2 SVGEGT. The CDR3 region is CASSTPPRPRTGGLYGYTF. The CDR3 coding sequence is TGTGCCAGCAGTACACCGCCAAGACCGCGGACAGGGGGACTTTATGGCTACACCTTC.

This sequence joins TRBV5-1 and TRBJ1-2; TRBD1 matches 9 bases. Trimming at V came to 4 bases and at J to 14 bases, leaving 9 bases not matched to a gene. The CDR3 is 12 residues long. Germline V CDR1 and CDR2: SGHRS, YFSETQ. The CDR3 spells CASSEPGQGETF. As DNA, the CDR3 is TGCGCCAGCAGCGAACCGGGACAGGGCGAAACCTTC. Supplemented by reference TRBV5-1 and TRBJ1-2, the full variable domain reads KAGVTQTPRYLIKTRGQQVTLSCSPISGHRSVSWYQQTPGQGLQFLFEYFSETQRNKGNFPGRFSGRQFSNSRSEMNVSTLELGDSALYLCASSEPGQGETFGSGTRLTVV.

This rearrangement joins TRBV13 to TRBJ2-2; a possible D gene is TRBD1 (5 bases). This CDR3 has 12 amino acids. The V end lost 5 bases, the J end lost 8 bases, and 9 bases lay between the germline ends. Germline V gives CDR1 PRHDT, CDR2 FYEKMQ (reference sequence). The CDR3 coding sequence is TGTGCCAGCAGCCCCAGGGTGGGGGAGCTGTTTTTT. It specifies CASSPRVGELFF.

V is TRBV11-2 and J is TRBJ2-5; D unclear. This CDR3 contains 13 residues. Germline CDR1 is SGHAT and CDR2 is FQNNGV. Between the trimmed V and J ends, which lost 2 bases and 4 bases, there was a span of 8 bases. CDR3 nucleotide sequence: TGTGCCAGCAGCTTACGTTTAGGAGAGACCCAGTACTTC. Residues: CASSLRLGETQYF.

The genes are TRBV6-5 and TRBJ2-1; 7 nucleotides align to TRBD1. The V segment lost 6 bases and the J segment 6 bases; nucleotides outside the gene matches: 5. This CDR3 has 13 amino acids. CDR1 is MNHEY, CDR2 SVGAGI, per germline. CDR3 loop: CASSADRVNEQFF. DNA for the CDR3: TGTGCCAGCAGCGCCGACAGGGTCAATGAGCAGTTCTTC.

This rearrangement joins TRBV5-1 to TRBJ2-1; TRBD1 agrees at 7 bases. The CDR3 extends over 17 amino acids. Germline V gene lookup returns CDR1 SGHRS and CDR2 YFSETQ. The ends lost 2 bases at V and 2 bases at J; junction bases unmatched: 10. CDR3 amino acids: CASSFSSMGTAYNEQFF. The CDR3 nucleotides read TGCGCCAGCAGCTTCAGTAGCATGGGGACAGCCTACAATGAGCAGTTCTTC.

The J gene is TRBJ2-6, the V gene TRBV5-1, with no clear D. This CDR3 is 13 amino acids long. Trimming took off 4 bases at V and 4 bases at J, with 6 bases between the two ends. CDR1 and CDR2 (germline): SGHRS, YFSETQ. CDR3 bases: TGCGCCAGCAGCCCGTCCGGGGCCAACGTCCTGACTTTC. This encodes CASSPSGANVLTF.

V usage is TRBV5-1 and J usage is TRBJ2-1, with 10 bases matching TRBD2. Losses at the gene ends were 0 bases for V and 5 bases for J; bases not matched to a gene: 11. CDR3 size: 18 residues. Per the germline V gene, CDR1 is SGHRS and CDR2 is YFSETQ. CDR3 sequence reads: CASSLAPSGGGYNNEQFF. The DNA for the CDR3 is TGCGCCAGCAGCTTGGCGCCTAGCGGGGGAGGTTATAACAATGAGCAGTTCTTC.

J is TRBJ1-6 and V is TRBV20-1, with D unresolved. Trimming left V 3 bases short and J 8 bases short, with 5 bases between. Germline V gives CDR1 DFQATT, CDR2 SNEGSKA (reference sequence). This CDR3 is built from 11 residues. Here the CDR3 reads CSASQYSPLHF. The DNA for the CDR3 is TGCAGTGCTAGTCAGTATTCACCCCTCCACTTT.

The chain joins TRBV5-1 to TRBJ2-5, with TRBD2 matching 7 bases. Germline V gene data show CDR1 as SGHRS and CDR2 as YFSETQ. The CDR3 has 15 residues. Losses at the gene ends were 4 bases for V and 7 bases for J; bases not matched to a gene: 13. Here the CDR3 reads CASSPGTTPRVTQYF. CDR3 DNA: TGCGCCAGCAGCCCGGGGACTACACCCCGGGTGACCCAGTACTTC.

The chain links TRBV19 to TRBJ1-2; 8 nucleotides match TRBD1. The CDR3 covers 15 residues. Germline V CDR1 and CDR2: LNHDA, SQIVND (reference sequence). Trimming took 4 bases from V and 7 from J; bases not matched to a gene: 11. The CDR3 sequence: CASSTSNRGMFGYTF. DNA of the CDR3: TGTGCCAGTAGTACATCAAACAGGGGGATGTTTGGCTACACCTTC.

The chain employs TRBV27 and TRBJ2-1; the D is unclear. The CDR3 loop spans 14 amino acids. V was shortened by 0 bases and J by 11 bases, with 14 bases between the two germline ends. CDR1 and CDR2 from the germline V gene are MNHEY and SMNVEV (reference sequence). This chain's CDR3 is CASSLSQNHGKQFF. The CDR3 region has the DNA TGTGCCAGCAGTTTATCCCAAAATCATGGCAAGCAGTTCTTC.

This sequence joins TRBV10-3 and TRBJ2-7; D not resolved. The CDR3 contains 14 residues. V shed 3 bases and J shed 1 base, with 10 bases lying between them. Germline V gene lookup returns CDR1 ENHRY and CDR2 SYGVKD. The CDR3 protein is CAISDLEMSYEQYF. CDR3 nucleotides: TGTGCCATCAGTGACCTCGAAATGTCCTACGAGCAGTACTTC.

V and J are TRBV6-2 or TRBV6-3 and TRBJ1-2; D is unclear. This CDR3 is built from 12 residues. V lost 4 bases and J lost 5, with 8 bases in between. Germline assignment: CDR1 MNHEY and CDR2 SVGEGT. The DNA of the CDR3 is TGTGCCAGCAGTTTAGGTGGATATGGCTACACCTTC. This gives the protein CASSLGGYGYTF.

The chain has TRBV6-5 and TRBJ1-5; no definite D call. Germline-derived CDR1 and CDR2 are MNHEY and SVGAGI. CDR3 length: 13 amino acids. Trimming left V 6 bases short and J 6 bases short, with 12 bases between. The CDR3 DNA follows: TGTGCCAGCAGAGTTACAATGGGTCAGCCCCAGCATTTT. It is translated as CASRVTMGQPQHF.

The CDR3 region has the DNA TGTGCCAGCAGCTTGACTAGCGCTTCAGATACGCAGTATTTT. Translated, it gives CASSLTSASDTQYF. This chain uses TRBV5-6 with TRBJ2-3; 7 positions agree with TRBD2. The CDR3 loop spans 14 amino acids. Germline CDR1 SGHDT, CDR2 YYEEEE. V was pared by 1 base and J by 4 bases, with 3 bases of the junction left unmatched.

The chain carries TRBV9 and TRBJ1-2; D is perhaps TRBD1 (6 bases). Germline lookup yields CDR1 SGDLS and CDR2 YYNGEE. Trimming stripped 5 bases from V and 4 bases from J, with 24 bases between. The CDR3 is made up of 17 amino acids. The CDR3 region has the DNA TGTGCCAGCAGTCTCGAAACCGGGACAAAGTTTAGCTATGGCTACACCTTC. The encoded protein is CASSLETGTKFSYGYTF.

Details on this clone: Since the CDR3 does not end with the conserved phenylalanine or tryptophan, this likely comes from a read error. The DNA is omitted, as the CDR3 cannot be located on it reliably, and the CDR3 follows TCRdb's listing. The CDR3 spells CASSLTSGGLRV. The V gene is TRBV5-6, the J gene TRBJ2-3; the table's TRBD2 call for D was not verified on the DNA. CDR1 SGHDT and CDR2 YYEEEE come from the germline V gene. Inclusive of both ends, the CDR3 amounts to 12 amino acids.

The rearrangement joins TRBV19 to TRBJ2-7; the match to TRBD2 covers 14 bases. This CDR3 has 18 amino acids. Germline CDR1 reads LNHDA; CDR2 reads SQIVND (reference sequence). V shed 4 bases, J shed 1 base, and the junction held 9 bases outside the gene matches. The CDR3 spells CASSRAGTSGGYSYEQYF. CDR3 DNA sequence: TGTGCCAGTAGTAGGGCCGGGACTAGCGGGGGTTATTCCTACGAGCAGTACTTC.

This chain connects TRBV30 to TRBJ1-2; 11 bases align to TRBD1. The germline CDR1 and CDR2 sequences are GTSNPN and SVGIG (reference sequence). The V and J ends lost 3 bases and 3 bases, in that order; junction bases with no gene match: 3. The CDR3 runs 14 residues. The CDR3 reads CAWRGDRGDYGYTF. For the CDR3, the DNA is TGTGCCTGGAGGGGGGACAGGGGGGACTATGGCTACACCTTC.

J is TRBJ2-1 and V is TRBV19, with 10 bases aligning to TRBD2. With V trimmed by 3 bases and J by 0 bases, 14 bases remained unmatched. In germline, CDR1 is LNHDA, CDR2 SQIVND (reference sequence). The length of the CDR3 is 20 residues. CDR3 amino acids: CASSIWGSGGSSGSYNEQFF. CDR3 nucleotides: TGTGCCAGTAGTATTTGGGGTAGCGGGGGGTCCTCGGGCTCCTACAATGAGCAGTTCTTC.